Listed below are T cell receptor beta chains from one sample, sequenced in a study of CD8 T cells in ankylosing spondylitis. TCRdb re-analysed the 5' RACE reads in MiXCR, keeping a single row per CDR3 protein. This sample yields some 290,000 distinct CDR3 sequences, of which around 20% are seen a single time; roughly 8% belongs to the top ten. The source material was blood, either unsorted or a sorted T cell fraction (not recorded which). These receptor sequences come from a male donor with ankylosing spondylitis or in good health (not recorded which). Both conserved end residues are part of each CDR3. D genes are given only for firm matches. Clone sizes are given selectively: once, few, many, or a class where the clone is expanded.

NA,TRBJ2-5,few,TRBV27,CASSFRPQETQYF,TGTGCCAGCAGTTTCCGGCCCCAAGAGACCCAGTACTTC
NA,TRBJ1-5,few,TRBV12-3/TRBV12-4,CASSPRSNQPQHF,TGTGCCAGCAGTCCCCGGAGCAATCAGCCCCAGCATTTT
TRBD2,TRBJ2-3,few,TRBV9,CASSVDTSGSGDTQYF,TGTGCCAGCAGCGTAGATACTAGCGGGAGTGGAGATACGCAGTATTTT
TRBD1,TRBJ2-4,NA,TRBV28,CASSKPLGQLAKNIQYF,TGTGCCAGCAGTAAACCGCTGGGACAGCTAGCCAAAAACATTCAGTACTTC
NA,TRBJ2-5,few,TRBV12-3/TRBV12-4,CASNDMEQETQYF,TGTGCCAGCAACGACATGGAACAAGAGACCCAGTACTTC
NA,TRBJ1-6,few,TRBV27,CASSLSPLRGARSSPLHF,TGTGCCAGCAGTTTATCGCCCTTGAGGGGGGCCCGTTCTTCACCCCTCCACTTT
NA,TRBJ1-5,NA,TRBV12-3/TRBV12-4,CASSHLMTGRIDNQPQHF,TGTGCCAGCAGTCACCTGATGACAGGCCGCATCGACAACCAGCCCCAGCATTTT
NA,TRBJ1-4,many,TRBV12-3/TRBV12-4,CASSPTGSGEKLFF,TGTGCCAGCAGCCCAACAGGGTCTGGTGAAAAACTGTTTTTT
NA,TRBJ1-2,few,TRBV20-1,CSARPADYGYTF,TGCAGTGCTAGGCCGGCAGACTATGGCTACACCTTC
TRBD2,TRBJ2-1,few,TRBV5-1,CASSLVGLAGYSSYNEQFF,TGCGCCAGCAGCTTGGTCGGACTAGCGGGGTATAGCTCCTACAATGAGCAGTTCTTC
TRBD2,TRBJ2-4,many,TRBV12-3/TRBV12-4,CASSDGGTAGGIQYF,TGTGCCAGCAGCGACGGGGGGACCGCAGGCGGCATTCAGTACTTC
NA,TRBJ1-2,few,TRBV6-6,CASSPTGEWGYTF,TGTGCCAGCAGCCCTACCGGGGAGTGGGGCTACACCTTC
NA,TRBJ2-1,NA,TRBV5-1,CASSSGESSYNEQFF,TGCGCCAGCAGCTCAGGGGAGAGCTCCTACAATGAGCAGTTCTTC
TRBD2,TRBJ2-1,NA,TRBV10-3,CASSGAGGIYNEQFF,TGTGCCAGCTCAGGGGCGGGGGGCATCTACAATGAGCAGTTCTTC
NA,TRBJ2-1,NA,TRBV12-3/TRBV12-4,CASRATRGAYNEQFF,TGTGCCAGCAGAGCGACAAGGGGCGCCTACAATGAGCAGTTCTTC
TRBD1,TRBJ2-3,NA,TRBV28,CASSLRSPGQEYF,TGTGCCAGCAGTTTAAGGTCCCCGGGACAGGAGTATTTT
TRBD2,TRBJ2-1,NA,TRBV6-1,CASRQKRGGVTEQFF,TGTGCCAGCAGACAGAAGCGGGGGGGCGTTACTGAGCAGTTCTTC
TRBD2,TRBJ2-2,few,TRBV4-2,CASSQDLAGVSGELFF,TGTGCCAGCAGCCAAGATTTAGCGGGAGTATCCGGGGAGCTGTTTTTT
NA,TRBJ1-3,many,TRBV5-5,CASRIRDSGNTIYF,TGTGCCAGCAGAATTCGAGATTCTGGAAACACCATATATTTT
NA,TRBJ2-3,NA,TRBV20-1,CSARGASASTDTQYF,TGCAGTGCTAGGGGGGCTAGCGCAAGCACAGATACGCAGTATTTT
TRBD1,TRBJ2-3,few,TRBV7-8,CASSLGQGAVEF,TGTGCCAGCAGCTTAGGGCAGGGGGCCGTCGAGTTT
NA,TRBJ2-2,many,TRBV5-4,CASSLSAGAAGELFF,TGTGCCAGCAGCTTGTCGGCGGGCGCGGCCGGGGAGCTGTTTTTT
TRBD2,TRBJ2-5,few,TRBV5-1,CASSLAGTTQETQYF,TGCGCCAGCAGCTTGGCCGGGACTACCCAAGAGACCCAGTACTTC
NA,TRBJ2-5,NA,TRBV9,CASTLGGVQYF,TGTGCCAGCACCCTAGGGGGGGTCCAGTACTTC
TRBD1,TRBJ1-1,many,TRBV27,CATRGQGRNTEAFF,TGTGCCACCAGGGGACAGGGTCGGAACACTGAAGCTTTCTTT
NA,TRBJ1-5,NA,TRBV6-1,CASRPGVNQPQHF,TGTGCCAGCAGGCCGGGAGTCAACCAGCCCCAGCATTTT
NA,TRBJ2-1,many,TRBV9,CASSVWGWDEQFF,TGTGCCAGCAGCGTGTGGGGTTGGGATGAGCAGTTCTTC
TRBD2,TRBJ2-5,few,TRBV3-1,CASSQDLPSGGAIDWMETQYF,TGTGCCAGCAGCCAAGATCTTCCTAGCGGGGGGGCCATCGATTGGATGGAGACCCAGTACTTC
NA,TRBJ2-3,NA,TRBV10-2,CASRPGTLSTDTQYF,TGCGCCAGCAGGCCCGGGACCCTGAGCACAGATACGCAGTATTTT
NA,TRBJ2-3,many,TRBV5-1,CASSFGDTQYF,TGCGCCAGCAGCTTCGGAGATACGCAGTATTTT
TRBD2,TRBJ2-5,NA,TRBV3-1,CASSRRLAGEETQYF,TGTGCCAGCAGCCGACGCCTAGCGGGAGAAGAGACCCAGTACTTC
TRBD1,TRBJ2-1,NA,TRBV7-8,CASSLRGQGAGSYNEQFF,TGTGCCAGCAGCCTAAGGGGACAGGGCGCGGGCTCCTACAATGAGCAGTTCTTC
TRBD1,TRBJ2-5,NA,TRBV28,CASRGTGGAETQYF,TGTGCCAGCAGGGGGACAGGGGGCGCCGAGACCCAGTACTTC
NA,TRBJ1-3,NA,TRBV3-1,CASSQESSGNTIYF,TGTGCCAGCAGCCAAGAGTCCAGCGGAAACACCATATATTTT
NA,TRBJ1-1,NA,TRBV13,CASSLGWRTNTEAFF,TGTGCCAGCAGCTTAGGTTGGCGGACGAACACTGAAGCTTTCTTT
NA,TRBJ1-4,NA,TRBV12-3/TRBV12-4,CASSFKGRGEKLFF,TGTGCCAGCAGTTTTAAAGGGCGAGGCGAAAAACTGTTTTTT
TRBD2,TRBJ2-4,few,TRBV20-1,CCARKGLAGGLGDIQYF,TGCTGTGCGAGGAAGGGACTAGCGGGAGGGCTTGGGGACATTCAGTACTTC
TRBD1,TRBJ1-1,NA,TRBV20-1,CSALTGQTEAFF,TGCAGTGCTCTGACAGGGCAAACTGAAGCTTTCTTT
NA,TRBJ2-1,NA,TRBV3-1,CASSQAPLYNEQFF,TGTGCCAGCAGCCAAGCCCCGCTCTACAATGAGCAGTTCTTC
NA,TRBJ2-1,few,TRBV29-1,CSVMLSKNEQFF,TGCAGCGTTATGCTCTCTAAGAATGAGCAGTTCTTC
NA,TRBJ1-6,few,TRBV18,CASSPRDNSPLHF,TGTGCCAGCTCCCCCCGTGATAATTCACCCCTCCACTTT
NA,TRBJ1-2,NA,TRBV29-1,CSVEGGAGKGYTF,TGCAGCGTTGAAGGGGGGGCAGGGAAGGGCTACACCTTC
TRBD2,TRBJ2-1,NA,TRBV5-1,CASRWGLAGVYNEQFF,TGCGCCAGCAGATGGGGACTAGCGGGAGTTTACAATGAGCAGTTCTTC
NA,TRBJ2-2,NA,TRBV7-3,CASTPSPETGELFF,TGTGCCAGCACCCCGTCCCCCGAGACCGGGGAGCTGTTTTTT
NA,TRBJ2-4,many,TRBV20-1,CSAPGTKNIQYF,TGCAGTGCTCCCGGGACCAAAAACATTCAGTACTTC
NA,TRBJ1-2,few,TRBV12-3/TRBV12-4,CASSFQGAYGYTF,TGTGCCAGCAGTTTTCAGGGCGCCTATGGCTACACCTTC
NA,TRBJ1-5,NA,TRBV6-1,CASTAGHVNQPQHF,TGTGCCAGCACCGCGGGACACGTCAATCAGCCCCAGCATTTT
TRBD2,TRBJ2-3,NA,TRBV12-3/TRBV12-4,CASSLATRGGADTQYF,TGTGCCAGCAGTTTAGCTACCCGCGGGGGGGCAGATACGCAGTATTTT
NA,TRBJ2-3,few,TRBV20-1,CSASVGRPTDTQYF,TGCAGTGCTAGCGTGGGCCGTCCCACAGATACGCAGTATTTT
NA,TRBJ2-3,many,TRBV28,CASSLPRDNTQYF,TGTGCCAGCAGTCTCCCCCGGGACAATACGCAGTATTTT
NA,TRBJ1-3,once,TRBV4-2,CASSQDPPGASSISGNTIYF,TGTGCCAGCAGCCAAGATCCCCCGGGGGCCAGTTCAATTTCAGGAAACACCATATATTTT
NA,TRBJ2-3,few,TRBV20-1,CSARRDTQYF,TGCAGTGCTAGGAGGGATACGCAGTATTTT
NA,TRBJ1-5,few,TRBV7-2,CASSLVAGAGSNQPQHF,TGTGCCAGCAGCTTAGTGGCAGGGGCGGGTAGCAATCAGCCCCAGCATTTT
NA,TRBJ1-4,NA,TRBV11-2,CASSLGTRNNEKLFF,TGTGCCAGCAGCTTAGGTACAAGGAACAATGAAAAACTGTTTTTT
NA,TRBJ2-1,few,TRBV20-1,CSARDQPRAGSYNEQFF,TGCAGTGCTAGAGATCAGCCCCGGGCAGGGTCCTACAATGAGCAGTTCTTC
TRBD1,TRBJ1-2,NA,TRBV29-1,CSVQGLPGNRGRVGYTF,TGCAGCGTTCAGGGGTTACCCGGAAACAGGGGGCGCGTTGGCTACACCTTC